Given below is one T cell receptor (beta chain) in context. What it recognizes is unknown. The sample belongs to a study of OX40 agonist ivuxolimab in advanced cancers. Study-wide findings and caveats: Certain nonresponding patients likewise had low normalized T-cell clonal expansion. Antigens targeted by the expanded peripheral T cells were not determined.

J was trimmed by 0 bases and V by 7 bases; bases with no gene match: 13. Germline CDR1 is LNHDA and CDR2 is SQIVND (reference sequence). This CDR3 spans 18 amino acids. The method was immunoSEQ multiplex PCR; TCRdb's version includes in-frame clones alone and lacks a portion of them. Among tens of thousands of clones listed, roughly nine tenths were seen once. The chain couples TRBV19 to TRBJ2-1; 9 bases align to TRBD2. Sample: CD4+ or CD8+ T cells sorted from blood, taken in a trial of the OX40 agonist ivuxolimab. This TCR was recovered from an adult with an advanced solid tumor such as melanoma, head and neck, liver or kidney cancer. The CDR3 here is CASKGAGGPRSSYNEQFF. CDR3 DNA: TGTGCCAGTAAGGGCGCGGGAGGGCCGAGGAGCTCCTACAATGAGCAGTTCTTC.